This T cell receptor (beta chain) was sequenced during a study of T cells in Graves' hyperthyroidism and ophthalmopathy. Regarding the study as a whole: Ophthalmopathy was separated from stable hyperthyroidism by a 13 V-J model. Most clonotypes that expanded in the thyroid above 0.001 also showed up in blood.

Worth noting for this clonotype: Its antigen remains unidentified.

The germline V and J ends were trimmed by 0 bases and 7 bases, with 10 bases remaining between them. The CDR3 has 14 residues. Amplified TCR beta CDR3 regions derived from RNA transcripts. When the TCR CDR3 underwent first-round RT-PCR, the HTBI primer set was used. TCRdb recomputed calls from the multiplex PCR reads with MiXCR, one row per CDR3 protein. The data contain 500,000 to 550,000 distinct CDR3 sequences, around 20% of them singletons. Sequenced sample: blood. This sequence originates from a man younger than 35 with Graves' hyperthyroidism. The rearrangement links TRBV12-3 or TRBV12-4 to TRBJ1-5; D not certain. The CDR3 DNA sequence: TGTGCCAGCAGTTTAGCGTCGGGGAGGCAGCCCCAGCATTTT. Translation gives CASSLASGRQPQHF.